This T cell receptor beta chain is from a study of cytomegalovirus exposure and HLA in healthy donors. The primer mix had 60 Vbeta and 13 Jbeta primers. Only in-frame clones appear in the TCRdb table, and some are missing; sequencing was by immunoSEQ multiplex PCR. The listing records 200,000 to 250,000 clones. On this clone itself: The target antigen is unknown.

The CDR3 runs 15 residues. The V segment lost 6 bases and the J segment 1 base; nucleotides outside the gene matches: 5. Germline CDR1 reads MNHNS; CDR2 reads SASEGT. The study's findings and limits: TCR beta sequences numbering 15,000 to 20,000 were associated with HLA alleles at 0.05 false discovery rate in a later analysis. Only CMV serostatus was available as immune exposure information.

The TCR comes from a girl aged 2-10 years in good health and CMV-seropositive. This chain joins TRBV6-1 and TRBJ1-1; 10 bases align to TRBD1. The sequencing input was PBMCs. In DNA form, the CDR3 reads TGTGCCAGCAGGGAGACAGGGGGCTCGAACACTGAAGCTTTCTTT. Protein product: CASRETGGSNTEAFF.